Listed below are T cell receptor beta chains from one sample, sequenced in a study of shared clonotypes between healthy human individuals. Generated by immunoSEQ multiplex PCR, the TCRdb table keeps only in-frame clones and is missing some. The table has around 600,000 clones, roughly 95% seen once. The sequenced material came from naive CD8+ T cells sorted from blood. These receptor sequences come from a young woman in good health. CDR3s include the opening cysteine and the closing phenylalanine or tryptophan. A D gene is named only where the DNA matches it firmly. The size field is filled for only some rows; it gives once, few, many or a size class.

CDR3 protein: CASSPGRVANYGYTF
CDR3 DNA: TGTGCCAGCAGCCCCGGGCGGGTAGCTAACTATGGCTACACCTTC
J gene: TRBJ1-2
V gene: TRBV7-6
clone size: -
CDR3 length: 15
D gene: -

CDR3 protein: CASSAGGIGFGEQYF
CDR3 DNA: TGTGCCAGCAGCGCGGGCGGGATAGGGTTTGGCGAGCAGTACTTC
J gene: TRBJ2-7
V gene: TRBV9
clone size: once
CDR3 length: 15
D gene: -

CDR3 protein: CASSQTGGKETQYF
CDR3 DNA: TGTGCCAGCAGCCAGACAGGGGGTAAAGAGACCCAGTACTTC
J gene: TRBJ2-5
V gene: TRBV14
clone size: -
CDR3 length: 14
D gene: TRBD1

CDR3 protein: CASRDSYEQYF
CDR3 DNA: TGTGCCAGTCGGGACTCCTACGAGCAGTACTTC
J gene: TRBJ2-7
V gene: TRBV19
clone size: -
CDR3 length: 11
D gene: -

CDR3 protein: CASMGEKLFF
CDR3 DNA: TGTGCCAGCATGGGGGAAAAACTGTTTTTT
J gene: TRBJ1-4
V gene: TRBV2
clone size: once
CDR3 length: 10
D gene: -

CDR3 protein: CASSLASTHEQYF
CDR3 DNA: TGTGCCAGTAGTCTTGCCAGTACTCACGAGCAGTACTTC
J gene: TRBJ2-7
V gene: TRBV19
clone size: -
CDR3 length: 13
D gene: -

CDR3 protein: CASAGTGVTEAFF
CDR3 DNA: TGCGCCAGTGCCGGGACAGGGGTGACTGAAGCTTTCTTT
J gene: TRBJ1-1
V gene: TRBV5-1
clone size: -
CDR3 length: 13
D gene: TRBD1

CDR3 protein: CASTGRSTEAFF
CDR3 DNA: TGCGCCAGCACGGGCCGTAGCACTGAAGCTTTCTTT
J gene: TRBJ1-1
V gene: TRBV10-2
clone size: -
CDR3 length: 12
D gene: -

CDR3 protein: CASSLMRADTEAFF
CDR3 DNA: TGTGCCAGCAGCTTAATGAGGGCAGATACTGAAGCTTTCTTT
J gene: TRBJ1-1
V gene: TRBV11-2
clone size: -
CDR3 length: 14
D gene: -

CDR3 protein: CASSHGTPEPAQYF
CDR3 DNA: TGTGCCAGCTCACACGGGACTCCCGAACCCGCGCAGTACTTC
J gene: TRBJ2-7
V gene: TRBV18
clone size: -
CDR3 length: 14
D gene: -

CDR3 protein: CATSLPGQGNIHEQYF
CDR3 DNA: TGTGCCACCAGCCTACCGGGACAGGGAAACATCCACGAGCAGTACTTC
J gene: TRBJ2-7
V gene: TRBV15
clone size: -
CDR3 length: 16
D gene: TRBD1

CDR3 protein: CASSPVSPPFNEAFF
CDR3 DNA: TGTGCCAGCAGTCCCGTAAGTCCCCCCTTTAATGAAGCTTTCTTT
J gene: TRBJ1-1
V gene: TRBV28
clone size: once
CDR3 length: 15
D gene: -

CDR3 protein: CASSPASGVSTDTQYF
CDR3 DNA: TGTGCCAGCAGCCCTGCTAGCGGGGTGAGCACAGATACGCAGTATTTT
J gene: TRBJ2-3
V gene: TRBV13
clone size: -
CDR3 length: 16
D gene: TRBD2

CDR3 protein: CASSSDRGYGYTF
CDR3 DNA: TGTGCCAGCAGTTCGGACAGGGGCTATGGCTACACCTTC
J gene: TRBJ1-2
V gene: TRBV27
clone size: -
CDR3 length: 13
D gene: TRBD1

CDR3 protein: CASSLDGEYEQYF
CDR3 DNA: TGTGCCAGCAGCTTGGACGGAGAATACGAGCAGTACTTC
J gene: TRBJ2-7
V gene: TRBV7-9
clone size: -
CDR3 length: 13
D gene: -

CDR3 protein: CASSLTTGELFF
CDR3 DNA: TGTGCCAGCAGCCTGACGACCGGGGAGCTGTTTTTT
J gene: TRBJ2-2
V gene: TRBV28
clone size: -
CDR3 length: 12
D gene: -

CDR3 protein: CASSLTQGARSGAFF
CDR3 DNA: TGTGCCAGCAGCCTAACTCAGGGGGCCCGGAGCGGAGCTTTCTTT
J gene: TRBJ1-1
V gene: TRBV27
clone size: once
CDR3 length: 15
D gene: TRBD1

CDR3 protein: CASSYPDGWALKDEQFF
CDR3 DNA: TGTGCCAGCAGCTACCCTGACGGATGGGCCCTCAAGGATGAGCAGTTCTTC
J gene: TRBJ2-1
V gene: TRBV5-4
clone size: -
CDR3 length: 17
D gene: -

CDR3 protein: CASSLGTLYEQYF
CDR3 DNA: TGCGCCAGCAGCCTAGGGACCCTCTACGAGCAGTACTTC
J gene: TRBJ2-7
V gene: TRBV5-1
clone size: -
CDR3 length: 13
D gene: -

CDR3 protein: CASLDRGQETQYF
CDR3 DNA: TGTGCCAGCTTAGACAGGGGCCAAGAGACCCAGTACTTC
J gene: TRBJ2-5
V gene: TRBV2
clone size: -
CDR3 length: 13
D gene: TRBD1

CDR3 protein: CATSRARTGGIHEQYF
CDR3 DNA: TGTGCCACCAGCAGAGCTCGGACAGGGGGCATCCACGAGCAGTACTTC
J gene: TRBJ2-7
V gene: TRBV15
clone size: once
CDR3 length: 16
D gene: TRBD1

CDR3 protein: CASSYEANYGYTF
CDR3 DNA: TGTGCCAGCAGTTACGAGGCTAACTATGGCTACACCTTC
J gene: TRBJ1-2
V gene: TRBV6-5
clone size: -
CDR3 length: 13
D gene: -

CDR3 protein: CSVSLVGNTIYF
CDR3 DNA: TGCAGCGTTTCTTTGGTTGGAAACACCATATATTTT
J gene: TRBJ1-3
V gene: TRBV29-1
clone size: -
CDR3 length: 12
D gene: -

CDR3 protein: CASSVGAVEQGRRNEQYF
CDR3 DNA: TGTGCCAGCAGCGTAGGAGCGGTGGAACAGGGTAGGAGGAACGAGCAGTACTTC
J gene: TRBJ2-7
V gene: TRBV9
clone size: once
CDR3 length: 18
D gene: -

CDR3 protein: CASSVAFSGRTAEQFF
CDR3 DNA: TGTGCCAGCAGCGTAGCTTTTAGCGGGAGGACGGCTGAGCAGTTCTTC
J gene: TRBJ2-1
V gene: TRBV9
clone size: -
CDR3 length: 16
D gene: TRBD2

CDR3 protein: CASSPPGSGSYEQYF
CDR3 DNA: TGTGCCAGCAGTCCACCTGGGAGCGGCTCCTACGAGCAGTACTTC
J gene: TRBJ2-7
V gene: TRBV28
clone size: -
CDR3 length: 15
D gene: -

CDR3 protein: CASSPLVATDGNEQFF
CDR3 DNA: TGTGCCAGCAGCCCCCTAGTGGCGACGGACGGGAATGAGCAGTTCTTC
J gene: TRBJ2-1
V gene: TRBV7-9
clone size: -
CDR3 length: 16
D gene: -

CDR3 protein: CASRPFASGSLYEQYF
CDR3 DNA: TGTGCCAGCAGACCTTTTGCTAGCGGGAGCCTCTACGAGCAGTACTTC
J gene: TRBJ2-7
V gene: TRBV27
clone size: -
CDR3 length: 16
D gene: TRBD2

CDR3 protein: CASSPGYSGNTIYF
CDR3 DNA: TGTGCCAGCAGCCCCGGGTACTCTGGAAACACCATATATTTT
J gene: TRBJ1-3
V gene: TRBV7-2
clone size: -
CDR3 length: 14
D gene: -

CDR3 protein: CASSQGTSRPYEQYF
CDR3 DNA: TGCGCCAGCAGCCAGGGGACTAGTAGACCCTACGAGCAGTACTTC
J gene: TRBJ2-7
V gene: TRBV4-1
clone size: once
CDR3 length: 15
D gene: TRBD2